This T cell receptor (beta chain) was sequenced for a study of lung T cells in sarcoidosis with Löfgren's syndrome. Overall study context: In sarcoidosis, CD4+ T cells accumulate in bronchoalveolar lavage fluid. Study results and caveats: Shared TRAV12-1 and TRBV2 CDR3 motifs across Löfgren's syndrome patients reportedly suggested public CD4+ TCRs. TRAV12-1 preferentially paired with TRBV2, with homologous CDR3s.

TCRdb used MiXCR to reprocess the reads, holding one entry per CDR3 protein. The data contain approximately 1,000 distinct CDR3 sequences, 26% of them singletons. This clonotype is termed medium-sized. Its antigen remains unidentified. V lost 7 bases and J lost 4; bases outside the gene matches: 9. CDR1 is SEHNR, CDR2 FQNEAQ, per germline (reference sequence). This CDR3 is 15 amino acids long. The chain has TRBV7-9 and TRBJ1-1; TRBD1 matches 10 bases. Sequencing was carried out using CD4+ T cells from bronchoalveolar lavage. The origin of this receptor is a human donor with sarcoidosis (Löfgren's syndrome or another form), or a control subject (not recorded which). CDR3 in DNA: TGTGCCAGCACTATTCCCGGGACAGGGGCCACTGAAGCTTTCTTT. This sequence encodes CASTIPGTGATEAFF.